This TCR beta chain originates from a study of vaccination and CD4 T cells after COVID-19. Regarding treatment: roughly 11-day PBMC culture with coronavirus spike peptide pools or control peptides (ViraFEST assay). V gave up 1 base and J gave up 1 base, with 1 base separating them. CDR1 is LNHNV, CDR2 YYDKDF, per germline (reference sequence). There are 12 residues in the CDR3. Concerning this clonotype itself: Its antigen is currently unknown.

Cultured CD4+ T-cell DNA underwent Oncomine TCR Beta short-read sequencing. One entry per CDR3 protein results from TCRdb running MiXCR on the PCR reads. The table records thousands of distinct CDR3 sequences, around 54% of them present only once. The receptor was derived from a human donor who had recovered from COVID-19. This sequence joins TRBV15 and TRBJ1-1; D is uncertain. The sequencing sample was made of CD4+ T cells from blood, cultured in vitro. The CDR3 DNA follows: TGTGCCACCAGCAGAGGGAACACTGAAGCTTTCTTT. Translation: CATSRGNTEAFF.